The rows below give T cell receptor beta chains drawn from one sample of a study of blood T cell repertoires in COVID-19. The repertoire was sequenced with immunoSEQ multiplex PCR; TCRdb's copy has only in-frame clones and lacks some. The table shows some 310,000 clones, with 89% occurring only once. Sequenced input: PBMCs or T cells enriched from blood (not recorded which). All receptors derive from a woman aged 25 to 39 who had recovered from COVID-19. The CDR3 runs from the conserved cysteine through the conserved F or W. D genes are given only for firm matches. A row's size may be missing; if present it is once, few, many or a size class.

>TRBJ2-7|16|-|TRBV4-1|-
CASSLTLVRAPYEQYF
TGCGCCAGCAGCCTCACCCTTGTCAGGGCTCCCTACGAGCAGTACTTC
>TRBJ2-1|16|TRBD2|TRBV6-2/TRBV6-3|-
CASSGLAGRAYNEQFF
TGTGCCAGCAGCGGACTAGCGGGAAGGGCCTACAATGAGCAGTTCTTC
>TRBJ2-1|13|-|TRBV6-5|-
CASSYPHQREQFF
TGTGCCAGCAGTTACCCCCATCAGCGGGAGCAGTTCTTC
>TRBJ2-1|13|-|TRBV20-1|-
CSASNPTYNEQFF
TGCAGTGCTAGTAACCCTACCTACAATGAGCAGTTCTTC
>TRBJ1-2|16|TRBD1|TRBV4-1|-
CASSQEGFGQGDGYTF
TGCGCCAGCAGCCAAGAGGGGTTCGGACAGGGTGATGGCTACACCTTC
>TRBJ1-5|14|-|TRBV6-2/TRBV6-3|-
CASSFLTGSQPQHF
TGTGCCAGCAGTTTCTTGACAGGTAGTCAGCCCCAGCATTTT
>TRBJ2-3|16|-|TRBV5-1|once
CASSLESQVGTDTQYF
TGCGCCAGCAGCTTGGAATCTCAGGTCGGCACAGATACGCAGTATTTT
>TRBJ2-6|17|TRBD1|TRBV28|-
CASRLTGVLYGANVLTF
TGTGCCAGCAGACTTACAGGGGTTCTATATGGGGCCAACGTCCTGACTTTC
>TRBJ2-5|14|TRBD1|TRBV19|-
CASNRDRLQETQYF
TGTGCCAGTAACCGGGACAGACTACAAGAGACCCAGTACTTC
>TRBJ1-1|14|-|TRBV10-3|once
CAISEPTSNTEAFF
TGTGCCATCAGTGAACCCACTTCGAACACTGAAGCTTTCTTT
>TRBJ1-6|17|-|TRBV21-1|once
CASSKSSTGSYNSPLHF
TGTGCCAGCAGCAAATCTTCGACAGGCTCCTATAATTCACCCCTCCACTTT
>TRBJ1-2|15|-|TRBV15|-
CATSTRNTHRQGYTF
TGTGCCACCAGCACCCGAAACACGCATCGACAGGGCTACACCTTC
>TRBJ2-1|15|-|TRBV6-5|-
CASSREVGNMNEQFF
TGTGCCAGCAGCCGGGAAGTAGGGAATATGAATGAGCAGTTCTTC
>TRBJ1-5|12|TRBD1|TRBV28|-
CATTDRAQPQHF
TGTGCCACCACGGACAGGGCCCAGCCCCAGCATTTT
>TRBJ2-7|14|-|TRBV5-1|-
CASSLDRAYYEQYF
TGCGCCAGCAGCTTGGACAGGGCCTACTACGAGCAGTACTTC
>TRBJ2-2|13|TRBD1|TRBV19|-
CASSTQGTGELFF
TGTGCCAGTAGTACACAGGGGACCGGGGAGCTGTTTTTT
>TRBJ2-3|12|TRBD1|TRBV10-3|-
CAISEADRGLYF
TGTGCCATCAGTGAGGCTGACAGGGGGTTGTATTTT
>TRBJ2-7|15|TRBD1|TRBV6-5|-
CASSQDRDSSYEQYF
TGTGCCAGCAGTCAGGACAGGGACAGCTCCTACGAGCAGTACTTC
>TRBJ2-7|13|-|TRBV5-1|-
CASRFLGAPEQYF
TGCGCCAGCAGATTCCTAGGGGCTCCCGAGCAGTACTTC
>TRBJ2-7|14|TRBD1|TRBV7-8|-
CASSPGQGFREQYF
TGTGCCAGCAGCCCGGGACAGGGTTTTCGCGAGCAGTACTTC
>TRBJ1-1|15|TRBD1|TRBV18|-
CASSRGQWTNTEAFF
TGTGCCAGCTCACGGGGACAGTGGACGAACACTGAAGCTTTCTTT
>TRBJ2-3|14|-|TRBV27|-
CASSSNGVALTQYF
TGTGCCAGCAGTTCTAACGGGGTTGCCCTTACGCAGTATTTT
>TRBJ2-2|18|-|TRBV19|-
CASSVLGAGRSHTGELFF
TGTGCCAGTAGTGTACTAGGCGCTGGACGGAGTCACACCGGGGAGCTGTTTTTT
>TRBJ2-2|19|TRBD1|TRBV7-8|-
CASSSERTGSLLNTGELFF
TGTGCCAGCAGCTCAGAAAGGACAGGGTCTTTACTGAACACCGGGGAGCTGTTTTTT
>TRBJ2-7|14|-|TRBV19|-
CASSWKGGGYEQYF
TGTGCCAGTAGTTGGAAGGGAGGGGGCTACGAGCAGTACTTC
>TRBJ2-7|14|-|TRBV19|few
CASSSLLSLYEQYF
TGTGCCAGTAGTTCCCTCCTTTCCCTCTACGAGCAGTACTTC
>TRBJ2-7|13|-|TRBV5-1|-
CASSLELGNEQYF
TGCGCCAGCAGCTTGGAGCTAGGTAACGAGCAGTACTTC
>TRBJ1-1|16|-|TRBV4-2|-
CASSQDRNRENTEAFF
TGTGCCAGCAGCCAAGATAGGAACAGGGAGAACACTGAAGCTTTCTTT
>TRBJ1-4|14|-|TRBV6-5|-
CASTRVYRREKLFF
TGTGCCAGCACTCGGGTGTACAGGCGGGAAAAACTGTTTTTT
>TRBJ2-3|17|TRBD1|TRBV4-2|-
CASSQGQGTGTTDTQYF
TGTGCCAGCAGCCAGGGACAGGGGACGGGAACCACAGATACGCAGTATTTT
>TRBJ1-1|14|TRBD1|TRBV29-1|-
CSVDNRGQNTEAFF
TGCAGCGTTGATAACAGGGGGCAAAACACTGAAGCTTTCTTT
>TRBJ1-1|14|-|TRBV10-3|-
CAISEGASEVEAFF
TGTGCCATCAGTGAGGGGGCGTCGGAAGTTGAAGCTTTCTTT
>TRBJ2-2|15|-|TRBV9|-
CASSVGRTDTGELFF
TGTGCCAGCAGCGTAGGTAGGACAGACACCGGGGAGCTGTTTTTT
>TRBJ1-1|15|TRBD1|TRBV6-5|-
CASRPGDRRDTEAFF
TGTGCCAGCAGACCCGGGGACAGGCGAGACACTGAAGCTTTCTTT
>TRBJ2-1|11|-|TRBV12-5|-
CASGNAYEQFF
TGTGCTAGTGGGAATGCGTATGAGCAGTTCTTC
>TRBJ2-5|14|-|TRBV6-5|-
CASSTHIEGETQYF
TGTGCCAGCAGCACCCATATAGAGGGAGAGACCCAGTACTTC
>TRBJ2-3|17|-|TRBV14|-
CASSQDPIAYGTDTQYF
TGTGCCAGCAGCCAAGATCCGATAGCGTACGGCACAGATACGCAGTATTTT
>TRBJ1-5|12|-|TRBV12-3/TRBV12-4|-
CASSEYMQPQHF
TGTGCCAGCAGTGAATACATGCAGCCCCAGCATTTT
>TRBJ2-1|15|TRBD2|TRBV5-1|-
CASSFGREAQNEQFF
TGCGCCAGCAGCTTTGGGCGGGAGGCGCAGAATGAGCAGTTCTTC
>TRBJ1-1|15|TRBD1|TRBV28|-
CASSNWGTGNTEAFF
TGTGCCAGCAGTAACTGGGGGACAGGGAACACTGAAGCTTTCTTT
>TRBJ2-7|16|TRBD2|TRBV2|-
CASRFQRTSGGYEQYF
TGTGCCAGCCGGTTCCAACGGACTAGTGGCGGTTACGAGCAGTACTTC
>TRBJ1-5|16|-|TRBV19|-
CATEPYSPNSNQPQHF
TGTGCCACCGAGCCATACAGTCCAAATAGCAATCAGCCCCAGCATTTT
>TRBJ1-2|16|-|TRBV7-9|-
CASSRGFPPMSYGYTF
TGTGCCAGCAGCCGGGGGTTCCCCCCTATGAGCTATGGCTACACCTTC
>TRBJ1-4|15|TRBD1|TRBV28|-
CASSFQGQGEKKLFF
TGTGCCAGCAGTTTTCAGGGACAGGGGGAGAAAAAACTGTTTTTT
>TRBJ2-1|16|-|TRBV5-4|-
CASSLGLSQTYNEQFF
TGTGCCAGCAGCCTTGGACTATCCCAAACCTACAATGAGCAGTTCTTC
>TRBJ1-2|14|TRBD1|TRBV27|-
CASRPGTVIYGYTF
TGTGCCAGCAGACCAGGGACAGTCATCTATGGCTACACCTTC
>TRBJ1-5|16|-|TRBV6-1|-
CASSEGGVRSNQPQHF
TGTGCCAGCAGTGAAGGGGGGGTCAGGAGCAATCAGCCCCAGCATTTT
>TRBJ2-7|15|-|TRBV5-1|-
CASSMLGGTPDEQYF
TGCGCCAGCAGCATGCTGGGCGGGACTCCGGACGAGCAGTACTTC
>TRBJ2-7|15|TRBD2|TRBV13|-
CASSQLGTSPYEQYF
TGTGCCAGCAGCCAGCTCGGGACTAGTCCCTACGAGCAGTACTTC
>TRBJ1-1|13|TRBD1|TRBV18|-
CASFRGRDTEAFF
TGTGCCAGCTTCAGGGGGCGGGACACTGAAGCTTTCTTT
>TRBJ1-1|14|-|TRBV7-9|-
CASSRGRADTEAFF
TGTGCCAGCAGCCGAGGCAGGGCGGACACTGAAGCTTTCTTT
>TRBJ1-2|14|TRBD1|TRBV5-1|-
CASSWAGGPYGYTF
TGCGCCAGCAGCTGGGCAGGGGGCCCCTATGGCTACACCTTC
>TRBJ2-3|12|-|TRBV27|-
CASSEAWDTQYF
TGTGCCAGCAGTGAGGCTTGGGATACGCAGTATTTT